This T cell receptor beta chain is drawn from a study of monozygotic twins with inflammatory bowel disease. TCRdb derives one entry per CDR3 protein from the 5' RACE reads, leaving out DNA. The sample data list approximately 420,000 distinct CDR3 sequences. The germline gives CDR1 SGHRS, CDR2 YFSETQ. This CDR3 contains 16 residues. The chain has TRBV5-1 and TRBJ2-1; TCRdb gives TRBD2 as the D gene, but with no DNA this cannot be confirmed. The clonotype was recovered from a human donor with ulcerative colitis or Crohn's disease, or a healthy co-twin of an affected twin (not recorded which). Sequencing input: blood. CDR3 residues: CASSLVAGGTPGEQFF. Supplemented by reference TRBV5-1 and TRBJ2-1, the full variable domain reads KAGVTQTPRYLIKTRGQQVTLSCSPISGHRSVSWYQQTPGQGLQFLFEYFSETQRNKGNFPGRFSGRQFSNSRSEMNVSTLELGDSALYLCASSLVAGGTPGEQFFGPGTRLTVL.